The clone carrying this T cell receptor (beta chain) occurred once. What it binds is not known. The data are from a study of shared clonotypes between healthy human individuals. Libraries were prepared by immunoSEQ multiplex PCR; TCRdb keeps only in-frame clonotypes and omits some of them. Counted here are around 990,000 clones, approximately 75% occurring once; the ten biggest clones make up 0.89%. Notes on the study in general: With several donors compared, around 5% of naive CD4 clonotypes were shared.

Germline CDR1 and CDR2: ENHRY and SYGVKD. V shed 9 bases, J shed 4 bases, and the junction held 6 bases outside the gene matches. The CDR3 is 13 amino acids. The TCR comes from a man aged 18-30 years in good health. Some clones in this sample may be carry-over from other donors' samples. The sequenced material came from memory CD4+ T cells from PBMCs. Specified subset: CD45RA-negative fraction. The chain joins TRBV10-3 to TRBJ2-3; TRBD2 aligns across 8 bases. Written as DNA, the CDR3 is TGTGCCATGTCCGGGACTAGGGCAGATACGCAGTATTTT. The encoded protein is CAMSGTRADTQYF.